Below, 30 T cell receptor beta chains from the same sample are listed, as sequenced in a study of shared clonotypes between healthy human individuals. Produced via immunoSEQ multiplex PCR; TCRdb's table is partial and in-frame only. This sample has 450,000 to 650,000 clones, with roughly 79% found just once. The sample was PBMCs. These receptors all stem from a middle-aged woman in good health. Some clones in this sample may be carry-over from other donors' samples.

The chain's CDR3 is CASSQSWGDPYEQYF. CDR3 bases: TGCGCCAGCAGCCAATCGTGGGGGGATCCCTACGAGCAGTACTTC. The chain couples TRBV5-1 to TRBJ2-7, with TRBD2 as a possible D gene (6 bases). V was pared by 4 bases and J by 2 bases, with 16 bases between. Looked up from germline, CDR1 is SGHRS and CDR2 is YFSETQ. CDR3 length equals 15 residues.

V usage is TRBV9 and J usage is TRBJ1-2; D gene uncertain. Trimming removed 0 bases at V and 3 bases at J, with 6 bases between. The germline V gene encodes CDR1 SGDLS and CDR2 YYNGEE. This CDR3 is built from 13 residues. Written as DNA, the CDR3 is TGTGCCAGCAGCGTAGACGGTTACTATGGCTACACCTTC. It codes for CASSVDGYYGYTF. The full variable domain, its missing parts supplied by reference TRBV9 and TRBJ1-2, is DSGVTQTPKHLITATGQRVTLRCSPRSGDLSVYWYQQSLDQGLQFLIQYYNGEERAKGNILERFSAQQFPDLHSELNLSSLELGDSALYFCASSVDGYYGYTFGSGTRLTVV.

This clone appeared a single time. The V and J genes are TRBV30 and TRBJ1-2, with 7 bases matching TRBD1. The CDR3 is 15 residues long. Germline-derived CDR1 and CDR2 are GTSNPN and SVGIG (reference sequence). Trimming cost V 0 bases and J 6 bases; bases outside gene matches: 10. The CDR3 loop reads CAWSVRGGTSHGYTF. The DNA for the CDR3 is TGTGCCTGGAGTGTAAGAGGGGGCACGAGTCATGGCTACACCTTC. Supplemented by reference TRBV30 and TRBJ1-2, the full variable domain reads SQTIHQWPATLVQPVGSPLSLECTVEGTSNPNLYWYRQAAGRGLQLLFYSVGIGQISSEVPQNLSASRPQDRQFILSSKKLLLSDSGFYLCAWSVRGGTSHGYTFGSGTRLTVV.

CDR3 region: CASSQDRGGNYGYTF. DNA for the CDR3: TGTGCCAGCAGCCAAGATCGGGGAGGGAACTATGGCTACACCTTC. This chain links TRBV4-2 with TRBJ1-2; D ambiguous. Germline-derived CDR1 and CDR2 are LGHNA and YNFKEQ. Trimming removed 0 bases from V and 2 bases from J, with 10 bases in between. This CDR3 is 15 amino acids long.

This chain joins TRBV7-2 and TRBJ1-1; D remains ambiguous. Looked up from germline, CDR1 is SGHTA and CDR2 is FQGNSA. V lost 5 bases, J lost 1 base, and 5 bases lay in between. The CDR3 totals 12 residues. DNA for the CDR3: TGTGCCAGCAGCCAGTGGAACACTGAAGCTTTCTTT. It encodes CASSQWNTEAFF.

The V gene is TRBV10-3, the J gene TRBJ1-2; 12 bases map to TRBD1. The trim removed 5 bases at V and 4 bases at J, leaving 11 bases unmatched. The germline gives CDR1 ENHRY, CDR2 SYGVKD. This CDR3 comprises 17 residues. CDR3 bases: TGTGCCATCAGTCGCCCGGGACAGGGGGCGCCGAGCTATGGCTACACCTTC. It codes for CAISRPGQGAPSYGYTF.

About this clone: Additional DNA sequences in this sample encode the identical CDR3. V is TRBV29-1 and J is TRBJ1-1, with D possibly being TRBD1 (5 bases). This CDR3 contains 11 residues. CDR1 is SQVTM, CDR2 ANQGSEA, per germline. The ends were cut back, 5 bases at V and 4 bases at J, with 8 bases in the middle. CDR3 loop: CSVKGFTEAFF. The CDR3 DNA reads TGCAGCGTTAAGGGGTTCACTGAAGCTTTCTTT.

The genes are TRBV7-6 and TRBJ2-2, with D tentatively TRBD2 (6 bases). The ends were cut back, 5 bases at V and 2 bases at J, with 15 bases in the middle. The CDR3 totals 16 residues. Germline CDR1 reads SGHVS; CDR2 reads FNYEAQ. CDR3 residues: CASSHRAGGNTGELFF. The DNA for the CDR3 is TGTGCCAGCAGCCACAGAGCCGGGGGAAACACCGGGGAGCTGTTTTTT.

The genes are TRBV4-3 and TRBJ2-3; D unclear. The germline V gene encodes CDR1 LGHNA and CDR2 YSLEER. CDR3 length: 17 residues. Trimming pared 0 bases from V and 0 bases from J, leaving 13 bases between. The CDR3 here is CASSQDRYGPSTDTQYF. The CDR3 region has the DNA TGCGCCAGCAGCCAAGATAGGTACGGGCCTAGCACAGATACGCAGTATTTT.

The CDR3 loop is CASSYLQVGAGTQYF. Here the CDR3 DNA reads TGTGCCAGCAGTTATCTCCAGGTGGGGGCGGGCACGCAGTATTTT. This chain links TRBV6-5 with TRBJ2-3, with a possible D match to TRBD1 (6 bases). This CDR3 has 15 residues. Germline V gene sequence: CDR1 MNHEY, CDR2 SVGAGI. Trimming took off 3 bases at V and 9 bases at J, with 19 bases between the two ends.

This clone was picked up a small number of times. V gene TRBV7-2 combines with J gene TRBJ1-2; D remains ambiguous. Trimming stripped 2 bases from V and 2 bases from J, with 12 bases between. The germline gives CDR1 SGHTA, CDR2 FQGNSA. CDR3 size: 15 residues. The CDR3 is CASSLSWTENYGYTF. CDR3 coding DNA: TGTGCCAGCAGCTTATCTTGGACGGAAAACTATGGCTACACCTTC.

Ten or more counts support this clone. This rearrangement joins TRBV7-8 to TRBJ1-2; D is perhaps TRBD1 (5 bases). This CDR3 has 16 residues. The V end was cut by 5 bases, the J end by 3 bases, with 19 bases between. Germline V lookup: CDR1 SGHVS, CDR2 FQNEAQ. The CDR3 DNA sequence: TGTGCCAGCAGCCCGACCGCGGGCAGGGTTCACTATGGCTACACCTTC. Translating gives CASSPTAGRVHYGYTF.

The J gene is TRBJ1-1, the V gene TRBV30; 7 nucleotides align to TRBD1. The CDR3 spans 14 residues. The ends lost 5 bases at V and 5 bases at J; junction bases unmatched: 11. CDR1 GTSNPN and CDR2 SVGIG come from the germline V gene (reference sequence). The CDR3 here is CAWANRGGRTEAFF. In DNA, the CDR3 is TGTGCCTGGGCTAACAGGGGAGGGAGGACTGAAGCTTTCTTT.

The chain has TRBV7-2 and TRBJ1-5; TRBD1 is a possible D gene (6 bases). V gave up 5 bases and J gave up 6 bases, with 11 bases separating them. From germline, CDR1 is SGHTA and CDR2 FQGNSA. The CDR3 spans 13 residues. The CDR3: CASSPQQGQPQHF. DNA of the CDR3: TGTGCCAGCAGCCCCCAACAGGGTCAGCCCCAGCATTTT.

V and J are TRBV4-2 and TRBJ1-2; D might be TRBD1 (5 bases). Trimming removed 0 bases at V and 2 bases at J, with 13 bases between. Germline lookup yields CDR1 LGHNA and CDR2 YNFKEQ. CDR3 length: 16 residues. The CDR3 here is CASSQEPGQLNYGYTF. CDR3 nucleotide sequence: TGTGCCAGCAGCCAAGAGCCGGGGCAATTGAACTATGGCTACACCTTC.

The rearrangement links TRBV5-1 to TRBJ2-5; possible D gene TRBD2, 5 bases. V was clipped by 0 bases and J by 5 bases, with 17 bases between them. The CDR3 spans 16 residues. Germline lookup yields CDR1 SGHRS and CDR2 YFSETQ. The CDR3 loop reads CASSLGRTPVRETQYF. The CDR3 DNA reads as TGCGCCAGCAGCTTGGGGAGGACCCCCGTCAGGGAGACCCAGTACTTC.

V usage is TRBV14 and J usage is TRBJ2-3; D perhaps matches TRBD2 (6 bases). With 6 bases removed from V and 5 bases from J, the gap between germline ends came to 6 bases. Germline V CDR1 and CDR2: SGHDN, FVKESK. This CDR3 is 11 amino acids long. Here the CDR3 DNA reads TGTGCCAGCAGGCGGGGAGATACGCAGTATTTT. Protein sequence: CASRRGDTQYF.

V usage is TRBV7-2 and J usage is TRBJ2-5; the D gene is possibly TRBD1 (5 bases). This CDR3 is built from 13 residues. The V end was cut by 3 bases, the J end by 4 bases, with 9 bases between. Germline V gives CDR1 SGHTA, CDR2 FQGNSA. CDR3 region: CASSFAGSETQYF. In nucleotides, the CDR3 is TGTGCCAGCAGCTTTGCAGGGTCAGAGACCCAGTACTTC.

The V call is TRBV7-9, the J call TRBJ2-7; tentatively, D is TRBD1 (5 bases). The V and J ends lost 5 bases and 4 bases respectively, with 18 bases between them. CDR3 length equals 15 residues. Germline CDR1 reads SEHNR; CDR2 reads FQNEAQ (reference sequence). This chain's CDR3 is CASSPPRGQGYEQYF. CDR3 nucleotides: TGTGCCAGCAGCCCACCAAGGGGCCAAGGGTACGAGCAGTACTTC.

The CDR3 bases are TGTGCCAGCTCACCACGCGGGAGTAGGTCCACCGGGGAGCTGTTTTTT. Translating gives CASSPRGSRSTGELFF. The rearrangement links TRBV18 to TRBJ2-2; 7 bases are shared with TRBD2. This CDR3 is built from 16 residues. V lost 1 base to trimming and J lost 4 bases; unmatched junction nucleotides: 6. CDR1 is KGHSH, CDR2 LQKENI, per germline.

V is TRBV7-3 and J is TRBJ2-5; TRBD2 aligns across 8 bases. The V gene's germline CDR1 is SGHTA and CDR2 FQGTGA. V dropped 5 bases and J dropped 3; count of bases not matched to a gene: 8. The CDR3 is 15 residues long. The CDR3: CASSPGGAAKETQYF. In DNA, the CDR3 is TGTGCCAGCAGCCCCGGGGGGGCAGCCAAAGAGACCCAGTACTTC.

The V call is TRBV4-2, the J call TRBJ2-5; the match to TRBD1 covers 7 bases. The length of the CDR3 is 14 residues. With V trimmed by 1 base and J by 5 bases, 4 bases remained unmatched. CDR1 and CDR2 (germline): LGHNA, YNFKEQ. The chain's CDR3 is CASSQGQGEETQYF. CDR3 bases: TGTGCCAGCAGCCAAGGCCAGGGGGAGGAGACCCAGTACTTC.

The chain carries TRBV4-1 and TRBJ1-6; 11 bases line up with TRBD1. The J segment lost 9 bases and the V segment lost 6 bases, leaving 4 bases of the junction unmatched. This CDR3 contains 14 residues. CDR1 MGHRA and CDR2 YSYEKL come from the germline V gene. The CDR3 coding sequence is TGCGCCAGCAGACGCGGGACAGGGGGTTCACCCCTCCACTTT. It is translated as CASRRGTGGSPLHF.

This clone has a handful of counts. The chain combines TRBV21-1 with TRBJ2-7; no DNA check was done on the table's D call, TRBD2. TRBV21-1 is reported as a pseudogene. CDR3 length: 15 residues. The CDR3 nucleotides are TGTGCCAGCAGCTATGAGGGGCGGGAGAGCTACGAGCAGTACTTC. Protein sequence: CASSYEGRESYEQYF.

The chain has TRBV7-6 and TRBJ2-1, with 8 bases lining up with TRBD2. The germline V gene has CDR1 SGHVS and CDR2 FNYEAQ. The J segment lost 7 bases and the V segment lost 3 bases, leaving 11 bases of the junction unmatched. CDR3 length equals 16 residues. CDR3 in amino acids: CASSFRIAGPGNEQFF. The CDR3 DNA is TGTGCCAGCAGCTTCCGAATAGCGGGACCCGGGAATGAGCAGTTCTTC.

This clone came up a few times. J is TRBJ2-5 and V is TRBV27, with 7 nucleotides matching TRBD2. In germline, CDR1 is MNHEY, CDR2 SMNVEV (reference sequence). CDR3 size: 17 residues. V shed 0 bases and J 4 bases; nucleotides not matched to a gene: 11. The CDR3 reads CASSLSRGLPGGETQYF. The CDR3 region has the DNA TGTGCCAGCAGTTTATCGCGGGGCCTCCCGGGGGGAGAGACCCAGTACTTC.

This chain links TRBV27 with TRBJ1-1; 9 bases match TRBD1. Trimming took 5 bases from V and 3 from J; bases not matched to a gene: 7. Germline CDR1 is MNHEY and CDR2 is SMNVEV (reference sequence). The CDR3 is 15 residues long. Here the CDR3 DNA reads TGTGCCAGCAGTCCCTGGGACAGGGCGGACACTGAAGCTTTCTTT. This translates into CASSPWDRADTEAFF.

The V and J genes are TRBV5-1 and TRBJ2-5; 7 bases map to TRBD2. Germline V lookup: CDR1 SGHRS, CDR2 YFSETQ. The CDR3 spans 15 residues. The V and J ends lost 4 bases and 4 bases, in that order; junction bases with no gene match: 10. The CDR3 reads CASSPAGTTIETQYF. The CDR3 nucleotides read TGCGCCAGCAGCCCTGCGGGGACTACCATAGAGACCCAGTACTTC. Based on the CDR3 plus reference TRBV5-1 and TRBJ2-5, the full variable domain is KAGVTQTPRYLIKTRGQQVTLSCSPISGHRSVSWYQQTPGQGLQFLFEYFSETQRNKGNFPGRFSGRQFSNSRSEMNVSTLELGDSALYLCASSPAGTTIETQYFGPGTRLLVL.

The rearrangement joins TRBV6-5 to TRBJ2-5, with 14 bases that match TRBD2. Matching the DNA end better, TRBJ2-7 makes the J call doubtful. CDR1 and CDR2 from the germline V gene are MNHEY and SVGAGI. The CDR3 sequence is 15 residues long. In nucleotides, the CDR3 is TGTGCCAGCAGTTGGACTAGCGGGAGGTCCTACGAGCAGTACTTC. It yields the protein CASSWTSGRSYEQYF.

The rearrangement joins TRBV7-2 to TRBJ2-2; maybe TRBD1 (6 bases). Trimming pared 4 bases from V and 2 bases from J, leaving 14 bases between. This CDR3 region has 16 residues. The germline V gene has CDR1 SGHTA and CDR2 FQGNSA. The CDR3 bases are TGTGCCAGCAGCTCCCTCGGGACAATAAACACCGGGGAGCTGTTTTTT. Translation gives CASSSLGTINTGELFF. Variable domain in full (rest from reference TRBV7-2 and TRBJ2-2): GAGVSQSPSNKVTEKGKDVELRCDPISGHTALYWYRQSLGQGLEFLIYFQGNSAPDKSGLPSDRFSAERTGGSVSTLTIQRTQQEDSAVYLCASSSLGTINTGELFFGEGSRLTVL.